The 13 T cell receptor beta chains below were found in one sample sequenced in a study of blood T cell repertoires in COVID-19. The protocol was immunoSEQ multiplex PCR, while the TCRdb copy is restricted to in-frame clones and leaves out a portion. The sample yields about 90,000 clones, 75% to 85% seen once. Source material: peripheral blood. These TCRs come from a woman at least 80 years old with acute or convalescent COVID-19.

Only a few counts were recorded for this clone. The chain carries TRBV2 and TRBJ1-2; tentative D call: TRBD1 (6 bases). This CDR3 is 13 amino acids long. CDR1 is SNHLY, CDR2 FYNNEI, per germline. Trimming shortened V by 5 bases and J by 3 bases, and 10 bases separated the two germline ends. In nucleotides, the CDR3 is TGTGCCAGCAGTTCACAGGGCGACTATGGCTACACCTTC. It is translated as CASSSQGDYGYTF.

The V and J genes are TRBV7-3 and TRBJ2-6, with unresolved D. The germline V and J ends were trimmed by 5 bases and 0 bases, with 8 bases remaining between them. Germline-derived CDR1 and CDR2 are SGHTA and FQGTGA. The CDR3 covers 15 residues. The CDR3 DNA follows: TGTGCCAGCAGCAACAGTTACTCTGGGGCCAACGTCCTGACTTTC. Translation gives CASSNSYSGANVLTF.

Worth noting for this clone: The same CDR3 arises from other DNA sequences in this sample as well. CDR3 sequence (DNA): TGTGCCAGCAGTACAGCTAACTATGGCTACACCTTC. Amino acid sequence: CASSTANYGYTF. The chain is built from TRBV12-3 or TRBV12-4 and TRBJ1-2; D unresolved. This CDR3 has 12 residues. Trimming shortened V by 5 bases and J by 0 bases, and 4 bases separated the two germline ends.

The CDR3 nucleotides are TGTGCCAGCAGCCGGACAGGATATTACTATGGCGGGGGGGCCAACGTCCTGACTTTC. Translating gives CASSRTGYYYGGGANVLTF. This chain uses TRBV28 with TRBJ2-6; 7 bases agree with TRBD1. The germline V gene has CDR1 MDHEN and CDR2 SYDVKM. This CDR3 spans 19 amino acids. J lost 4 bases, V lost 6 bases, and 18 bases had no gene match.

The V and J genes are TRBV6-5 and TRBJ1-5; D gene unclear. CDR3 length: 14 amino acids. Per germline, CDR1 MNHEY and CDR2 SVGAGI. V lost 7 bases and J 7 bases, leaving 17 bases between the germline ends. The CDR3: CASTTTLREQPQHF. The CDR3 DNA follows: TGTGCCAGCACCACGACCTTACGGGAACAGCCCCAGCATTTT.

This rearrangement joins TRBV4-2 to TRBJ2-5, with 9 bases that match TRBD2. V lost 0 bases and J lost 4; bases outside the gene matches: 12. CDR1 and CDR2 (germline): LGHNA, YNFKEQ. This CDR3 region has 18 residues. In nucleotides, the CDR3 is TGTGCCAGCAGCCAAGACCCGCCGGGCGGGGGGGCCCTAGAGACCCAGTACTTC. The encoded protein is CASSQDPPGGGALETQYF.

The J gene is TRBJ2-2, the V gene TRBV3-1 (or the pseudogene TRBV3-2), with TRBD2 matching 9 bases. This CDR3 comprises 15 residues. J was trimmed by 5 bases and V by 4 bases; bases with no gene match: 5. CDR1 LGHDT and CDR2 YNNKEL come from the germline V gene (reference sequence). The CDR3 reads CASSLSGSNTGELFF. DNA of the CDR3: TGTGCCAGCAGCCTTAGCGGGAGTAATACCGGGGAGCTGTTTTTT.

This CDR3 is CASWPTGVGLGEQYF. The CDR3, as DNA: TGTGCCAGCTGGCCAACAGGGGTGGGGTTGGGGGAGCAGTACTTC. The chain recombines TRBV13 with TRBJ2-7; 7 nucleotides line up with TRBD1. Germline CDR1 PRHDT, CDR2 FYEKMQ (reference sequence). Losses at the gene ends were 8 bases for V and 7 bases for J; bases not matched to a gene: 17. The CDR3 length is 15 residues.

The CDR3 DNA reads TGTGCAAGTCGCTCCATACCAGGGGGCCGAGACGAGCAGTACTTC. Translation gives CASRSIPGGRDEQYF. This rearrangement joins TRBV12-2 to TRBJ2-7; TRBD1 is the table's D call, not checked against the DNA. TRBV12-2 is a pseudogene locus. The CDR3 sequence is 15 residues long.

This clone showed up just a few times. This chain links TRBV11-2 with TRBJ2-3; TRBD1 is a possible D gene (5 bases). Trimming left V 6 bases short and J 5 bases short, with 15 bases between. CDR1 is SGHAT, CDR2 FQNNGV, per germline. The CDR3 is 14 residues long. This chain's CDR3 is CASSPIQGGDTQYF. The CDR3, as DNA: TGTGCCAGCAGTCCTATTCAGGGTGGAGATACGCAGTATTTT.

This clone was found a few times. This CDR3 is CASKGTGHYEWQYF. The CDR3, as DNA: TGTGCCAGCAAGGGGACAGGACACTACGAGTGGCAGTACTTC. The rearrangement uses TRBV2 and TRBJ2-7; 8 bases line up with TRBD1. The CDR3 runs 14 residues. V shed 7 bases, J shed 9 bases, and the junction held 14 bases outside the gene matches. The germline V gene has CDR1 SNHLY and CDR2 FYNNEI. Using reference TRBV2 and TRBJ2-7 for the parts outside the CDR3, the full variable domain is EPEVTQTPSHQVTQMGQEVILRCVPISNHLYFYWYRQILGQKVEFLVSFYNNEISEKSEIFDDQFSVERPDGSNFTLKIRSTKLEDSAMYFCASKGTGHYEWQYFGPGTRLTVT.

The J gene is TRBJ2-1, the V gene TRBV7-2; 9 bases fit TRBD1. The CDR3 length is 14 residues. The V gene end was trimmed by 5 bases and the J gene end by 7 bases; junction bases not matched to a gene: 6. In germline, CDR1 is SGHTA, CDR2 FQGNSA. The CDR3 DNA reads TGTGCCAGCAGCCCTAACAGGGGGCGGAATGAGCAGTTCTTC. Its translation is CASSPNRGRNEQFF.

This chain uses TRBV15 with TRBJ1-2; 11 bases agree with TRBD1. Germline V CDR1 and CDR2: LNHNV, YYDKDF (reference sequence). The junction had 4 bases not matched to a gene; V was cut back by 0 bases and J by 4 bases. The CDR3 loop spans 16 amino acids. The CDR3 loop reads CATSRERTGGSYGYTF. DNA of the CDR3: TGTGCCACCAGCAGAGAACGGACAGGGGGCAGCTATGGCTACACCTTC.